The rows below give T cell receptor beta chains drawn from one sample of a study of blood T cell repertoires in COVID-19. Libraries were prepared by immunoSEQ multiplex PCR; TCRdb keeps only in-frame clonotypes and omits some of them. The profile shows around 130,000 clones, 88% of them singletons. Source material: peripheral blood. Source of these receptors: a human donor with COVID-19, enrolled during active disease. The donor label of this sample is uncertain. Each CDR3 is given with its conserved first and last residue. Fields, in order: D gene, J gene, V gene, clone size, CDR3 DNA, CDR3 protein. The D gene is left open where the match is weak. Not every row has a clone size; where given, it reads once, few, many or a size class.

TRBD1 TRBJ2-7 TRBV27 - TGTGCCAGCAGTCGGACAGGGGCCGACGAGCAGTACTTC CASSRTGADEQYF
- TRBJ2-7 TRBV5-6 - TGTGCCAGCAGCTCCTCGGGGGGCGGCTCCTACGAGCAGTACTTC CASSSSGGGSYEQYF
- TRBJ1-1 TRBV6-6 - TGTGCCAGCAGTTACTCAAGGGGGAGCACTGAAGCTTTCTTT CASSYSRGSTEAFF
TRBD1 TRBJ1-6 TRBV2 once TGTGCCAGCAGGAGGACAGGGGGCTTCTCACCCCTCCACTTT CASRRTGGFSPLHF
TRBD2 TRBJ2-3 TRBV7-9 - TGTGCCAGCAGCTTCAAATCCTCTAGCGGGAGCACAGATACGCAGTATTTT CASSFKSSSGSTDTQYF
- TRBJ1-5 TRBV6-1 - TGTGCCAGCAGTGAAGCCCCGGGCGTCCAGGGAAAAGGGGACAATCAGCCCCAGCATTTT CASSEAPGVQGKGDNQPQHF
- TRBJ2-1 TRBV11-2 - TGTGCCAGCAGCTTGACGGACAGCCACAATGAGCAGTTCTTC CASSLTDSHNEQFF
TRBD1 TRBJ1-1 TRBV19 - TGTGCCAGTAGGTCGGACAGGGTGGCTGAAGCTTTCTTT CASRSDRVAEAFF
TRBD2 TRBJ2-1 TRBV13 - TGTGCCAGCAGCTTAAGAAGAACTAGCGGGAGGCCGTTCTTC CASSLRRTSGRPFF
TRBD2 TRBJ2-5 TRBV19 - TGTGCCAGTAGAACTAGCGGGGTACATCAAGAGACCCAGTACTTC CASRTSGVHQETQYF
TRBD1 TRBJ2-3 TRBV27 - TGTGCCAGCAGTTACAGGGGGACAGATACGCAGTATTTT CASSYRGTDTQYF
- TRBJ1-4 TRBV30 - TGTGCCTGGAGTATCGAGAGAACTAATGAAAAACTGTTTTTT CAWSIERTNEKLFF
- TRBJ1-5 TRBV19 - TGTGCCAGTAGTCCCGCGGTGGGTCAGCCCCAGCATTTT CASSPAVGQPQHF
- TRBJ2-6 TRBV11-2 - TGTGCCAGCACCCCAGGGGCGGGCTCTGGGGCCAACGTCCTGACTTTC CASTPGAGSGANVLTF
- TRBJ2-1 TRBV7-3 - TGTGCCAGCAGCTTTACCGGGACAACCTACAATGAGCAGTTCTTC CASSFTGTTYNEQFF
- TRBJ1-5 TRBV2 - TGTGCCAGCAGTAACACAGGGACTATCAGCAATCAGCCCCAGCATTTT CASSNTGTISNQPQHF
TRBD1 TRBJ2-1 TRBV5-1 - TGCGCCAGCAGCATCGGGACAGGGGGGATCAATGAGCAGTTCTTC CASSIGTGGINEQFF
- TRBJ1-2 TRBV29-1 - TGCACTACTAGGGGGAACTATGGCTACACCTTC CTTRGNYGYTF
- TRBJ2-7 TRBV11-3 - TGTGCCAGCAGCTTAGTATACCTAGAGCGGCACTCCTACGAGCAGTACTTC CASSLVYLERHSYEQYF
TRBD2 TRBJ2-1 TRBV5-1 - TGCGCCAGCAGCCCTCCGGAGCGGGGATACAATGAGCAGTTCTTC CASSPPERGYNEQFF
- TRBJ2-5 TRBV27 - TGTGCCAGCAGTTCAACGGGTAGAAAAGAGACCCAGTACTTC CASSSTGRKETQYF
- TRBJ2-5 TRBV30 - TGTGCCTGGAGTCGGTCGTACCAAGAGACCCAGTACTTC CAWSRSYQETQYF
TRBD2 TRBJ2-1 TRBV18 once TGTGCCAGCTCACCACCGACAGCGGGGACCTACAATGAGCAGTTCTTC CASSPPTAGTYNEQFF
- TRBJ2-7 TRBV6-1 - TGTGCCAGCAGTGAAGCGCTCCCGAGGAGCTCCTACGAGCAGTACTTC CASSEALPRSSYEQYF
TRBD2 TRBJ2-1 TRBV3-1/TRBV3-2 once TGTGCCAGCAGCGGGACTAGCGGGAGCTATGAGCAGTTCTTC CASSGTSGSYEQFF
TRBD1 TRBJ1-2 TRBV24-1 - TGTGCCACCAGTGATAGGCAGGGGGACGGCTATGGCTACACCTTC CATSDRQGDGYGYTF
- TRBJ2-7 TRBV9 - TGTGCCAGCAGCCCACTCGGGACTTCCGTCTACGAGCAGTACTTC CASSPLGTSVYEQYF
- TRBJ2-5 TRBV6-5 - TGTGCCAGCAGTTACGCGGGAACCCAGTACTTC CASSYAGTQYF
TRBD2 TRBJ2-5 TRBV11-2 - TGTGCCAGCAACCAACTAGCGGGGGAGGGAGAGACCCAGTACTTC CASNQLAGEGETQYF
- TRBJ2-5 TRBV3-1/TRBV3-2 - TGTGCCAGCAGCCACACAGGGTCCTGGGAGACCCAGTACTTC CASSHTGSWETQYF
- TRBJ2-7 TRBV5-6 - TGTGCCAGCAGTTCGATCGGGTTCTACGAGCAGTACTTC CASSSIGFYEQYF
- TRBJ2-3 TRBV5-1 - TGCGCCAGCAGCGCCCGACTAGAGGGGAGCACAGATACGCAGTATTTT CASSARLEGSTDTQYF
- TRBJ2-1 TRBV5-1 - TGCGCCAGCAGCTTGGAGCAGGGGATTAACAATGAGCAGTTCTTC CASSLEQGINNEQFF
TRBD1 TRBJ2-5 TRBV6-5 - TGTGCCAGCAGACTAACAGGGGATCAAGAGACCCAGTACTTC CASRLTGDQETQYF
- TRBJ1-3 TRBV2 - TGTGCCAGCAGTGAGGATTCAGTGAGGGGGACTGGAAACACCATATATTTT CASSEDSVRGTGNTIYF
TRBD2 TRBJ2-3 TRBV12-5 - TGTGCTAGTGGTTTCCTACTAGCGGGGAGCACAGATACGCAGTATTTT CASGFLLAGSTDTQYF
- TRBJ1-5 TRBV9 - TGTGCCAGCAGCGTAGCGGGGGATAGCAATCAGCCCCAGCATTTT CASSVAGDSNQPQHF
TRBD1 TRBJ1-2 TRBV6-5 - TGTGCCAGCACTTTCGGGACAGGTTCTAACTATGGCTACACCTTC CASTFGTGSNYGYTF
TRBD1 TRBJ2-3 TRBV3-1/TRBV3-2 - TGTGCCAGCGCGGGGACAGGGGCTAGCACAGATACGCAGTATTTT CASAGTGASTDTQYF
TRBD2 TRBJ2-1 TRBV4-1 once TGCGCCAGCAGCCAAGATACTAGCGGGTCCTACAATGAGCAGTTCTTC CASSQDTSGSYNEQFF
TRBD2 TRBJ2-1 TRBV6-5 - TGTGCCAGCAGCAGAGCTAGCGGGGCCTACAATGAGCAGTTCTTC CASSRASGAYNEQFF
- TRBJ1-5 TRBV30 - TGTGCCTTCGTCGAGCACGTTAGCAATCAGCCCCAGCATTTT CAFVEHVSNQPQHF
- TRBJ1-2 TRBV18 - TGTGCCAGCTCACCAAATAGCATAAACTATGGCTACACCTTC CASSPNSINYGYTF